Given below is one T cell receptor beta chain in context. What it recognizes is unknown. An end of the junction differs from the germline gene, which may be a read error. TCRdb reprocessed the reads via MiXCR and lists one record per CDR3 protein. Here the sample spans some 920,000 distinct CDR3 sequences, around 32% being singletons. The data belong to a study of T cell repertoires in cytomegalovirus infection. Across the whole study: The public TCR beta signatures pointed to both CMV infection and matching HLA type. Notes on the study in general: Using cumulative public TCR beta family frequency, the authors identified those who carried CMV together with the relevant HLA. There were HLA-C-restricted CMV-specific TCR beta clonotypes dominating the ex vivo response.

The CDR3 is 15 amino acids. Per germline, CDR1 LNHNV and CDR2 YYDKDF (reference sequence). The receptor was isolated from a human donor in good health (CMV status not recorded). Some clones in this sample may be carry-over from other donors' samples. The starting material was cultured CD8+ T cells from PBMCs, obtained from culture after CMV antigen stimulation. V and J are TRBV15 and TRBJ2-1; the match to TRBD1 covers 8 bases. DNA of the CDR3: TGTACCACCAGCAGGATGGACAGGGATTACAATGAGCAGTTCTTC. Protein product: CTTSRMDRDYNEQFF. Variable domain in full (rest from reference TRBV15 and TRBJ2-1): DAMVIQNPRYQVTQFGKPVTLSCSQTLNHNVMYWYQQKSSQAPKLLFHYYDKDFNNEADTPDNFQSRRPNTSFCFLDIRSPGLGDTAMYLCTTSRMDRDYNEQFFGPGTRLTVL.